This T cell receptor beta chain appears in the sequencing data of a study of shared clonotypes between healthy human individuals. This clone was picked up one time. Its antigen is not known. The same CDR3 arises from other DNA sequences in this sample as well. The CDR3 covers 14 residues. V was cut by 0 bases and J by 0 bases, with 7 bases left in between. CDR1 and CDR2 from the germline V gene are SGHRS and YFSETQ. Terminally differentiated effector memory CD45RA+ cells were excluded by CCR7 positive selection of CD45RO-negative cells. General study results and limits: All-four-donor shared clonotypes had higher generation probabilities than non-shared clonotypes did.

The table came from immunoSEQ multiplex PCR; TCRdb's copy has only in-frame clones and leaves some out. The sample includes some 2 million clones, less than 95% of them seen just once. The chain is built from TRBV5-1 and TRBJ2-7; D remains ambiguous. This sequence was found in a man aged 18 to 35 in good health. Source material: naive CD8+ T cells sorted from blood. The CDR3 loop reads CASSLVGDSYEQYF. CDR3 in DNA: TGCGCCAGCAGCTTGGTAGGTGACTCCTACGAGCAGTACTTC. The full variable domain, with the rest looked up from reference TRBV5-1 and TRBJ2-7, is KAGVTQTPRYLIKTRGQQVTLSCSPISGHRSVSWYQQTPGQGLQFLFEYFSETQRNKGNFPGRFSGRQFSNSRSEMNVSTLELGDSALYLCASSLVGDSYEQYFGPGTRLTVT.